Below are 25 T cell receptor beta chains sequenced from a single sample in a study of cytomegalovirus exposure and HLA in healthy donors. The PCR made use of 60 Vbeta and 13 Jbeta primers. Sequencing used immunoSEQ multiplex PCR; TCRdb keeps in-frame clones, though not all of them. The sample shows nearly 200,000 clones, and 0.65% to 0.75% sits with its ten largest clones. Specimen: PBMCs. The receptors here all came from a boy aged 10-17 years in good health and CMV-seronegative.

V and J are TRBV4-2 and TRBJ1-1, with TRBD1 identical over 7 bases. Germline loops: CDR1 LGHNA, CDR2 YNFKEQ. The CDR3 consists of 15 residues. J gave up 4 bases and V 1 base, and 6 bases lay outside the gene matches. The CDR3 nucleotides are TGTGCCAGCAGCCAAGGGAGGGGGCGGGGCACTGAAGCTTTCTTT. Amino acids: CASSQGRGRGTEAFF.

The chain recombines TRBV19 with TRBJ1-2; possibly TRBD1 for D (5 bases). The ends were cut back, 0 bases at V and 8 bases at J, with 16 bases in the middle. The CDR3 runs to 15 residues. Germline CDR1 LNHDA, CDR2 SQIVND (reference sequence). Here the CDR3 reads CASSIDLSTVKGYTF. The CDR3 DNA sequence: TGTGCCAGTAGTATAGATCTATCGACAGTGAAGGGCTACACCTTC. The full variable domain, in which reference TRBV19 and TRBJ1-2 provide the parts outside the CDR3, is DGGITQSPKYLFRKEGQNVTLSCEQNLNHDAMYWYRQDPGQGLRLIYYSQIVNDFQKGDIAEGYSVSREKKESFPLTVTSAQKNPTAFYLCASSIDLSTVKGYTFGSGTRLTVV.

This chain links TRBV5-1 with TRBJ2-2, with a weak D call TRBD2 (5 bases). Germline V lookup: CDR1 SGHRS, CDR2 YFSETQ. V lost 2 bases and J lost 1, with 9 bases in between. CDR3 length equals 15 residues. The CDR3 nucleotides read TGCGCCAGCAGCTTAGCGGTGGTGAACACCGGGGAGCTGTTTTTT. Translating it yields CASSLAVVNTGELFF.

In the case of this clone: Other DNA sequences in the sample encode the same CDR3. The rearrangement links TRBV7-9 to TRBJ2-5, with TRBD1 matching over 7 bases. This CDR3 region has 15 residues. Per the germline V gene, CDR1 is SEHNR and CDR2 is FQNEAQ (reference sequence). With 3 bases clipped from V and 5 bases from J, the junction kept 9 bases outside the gene matches. In DNA, the CDR3 is TGTGCCAGCAGCTTTCTAGCCTCAGGGGGTGAGACCCAGTACTTC. It translates to CASSFLASGGETQYF.

This chain links TRBV5-4 with TRBJ2-2; 10 bases match TRBD2. The V gene's germline CDR1 is SGHNT and CDR2 YYREEE (reference sequence). The ends lost 4 bases at V and 3 bases at J; junction bases unmatched: 6. The CDR3 covers 16 residues. The CDR3 reads CASSLRAGGDTGELFF. The CDR3 bases are TGTGCCAGCAGCCTCAGAGCGGGGGGGGACACCGGGGAGCTGTTTTTT.

The chain employs TRBV11-2 and TRBJ2-4; 13 positions match TRBD2. CDR3 length equals 17 residues. Germline V gene lookup returns CDR1 SGHAT and CDR2 FQNNGV. The trim removed 5 bases at V and 5 bases at J, leaving 9 bases unmatched. The CDR3 sequence: CASSPRLAGGRENIQYF. In DNA form, the CDR3 reads TGTGCCAGCAGCCCGAGACTAGCGGGGGGCCGCGAAAACATTCAGTACTTC.

J is TRBJ1-2 and V is TRBV19, with a tentative D call TRBD1 (5 bases). Germline V gene lookup returns CDR1 LNHDA and CDR2 SQIVND (reference sequence). There are 12 residues in the CDR3. V was shortened by 5 bases and J by 4 bases, with 8 bases between the two germline ends. The CDR3 loop reads CASSFQGYGYTF. CDR3 DNA: TGTGCCAGTAGTTTCCAGGGCTATGGCTACACCTTC.

The chain recombines TRBV7-9 with TRBJ2-3, with D maybe TRBD1 (6 bases). The germline V gene encodes CDR1 SEHNR and CDR2 FQNEAQ (reference sequence). This CDR3 spans 16 amino acids. Trimming removed 7 bases at V and 0 bases at J, with 17 bases between. Here the CDR3 reads CASTGQTRTSTDTQYF. DNA for the CDR3: TGTGCCAGCACCGGACAGACCCGGACTAGCACAGATACGCAGTATTTT. The full variable domain, with the rest looked up from reference TRBV7-9 and TRBJ2-3, is DTGVSQNPRHKITKRGQNVTFRCDPISEHNRLYWYRQTLGQGPEFLTYFQNEAQLEKSRLLSDRFSAERPKGSFSTLEIQRTEQGDSAMYLCASTGQTRTSTDTQYFGPGTRLTVL.

The chain links TRBV2 to TRBJ2-2; D ambiguous. Per the germline V gene, CDR1 is SNHLY and CDR2 is FYNNEI. The V end lost 8 bases, the J end lost 5 bases, and 3 bases lay between the germline ends. The CDR3 has 10 amino acids. The CDR3 sequence is CASRTGELFF. The CDR3 coding sequence is TGTGCCAGCCGGACCGGGGAGCTGTTTTTT.

The chain carries TRBV29-1 and TRBJ2-5, with D perhaps TRBD2 (6 bases). Deletions cut 7 bases from V and 5 bases from J, with 14 bases between. Germline lookup yields CDR1 SQVTM and CDR2 ANQGSEA. The CDR3 sequence is 12 residues long. In nucleotides, the CDR3 is TGCAGCGCCTGGACCCGGGAGGAGACCCAGTACTTC. This encodes CSAWTREETQYF.

The V and J genes are TRBV4-3 and TRBJ2-7, with 8 bases identical to TRBD1. The CDR3 spans 14 residues. Losses at the gene ends were 4 bases for V and 0 bases for J; bases not matched to a gene: 2. Germline V lookup: CDR1 LGHNA, CDR2 YSLEER. The CDR3, as DNA: TGCGCCAGCAGCCCAGGACAGGGCTCCTACGAGCAGTACTTC. Its translation: CASSPGQGSYEQYF.

This chain uses TRBV2 with TRBJ2-7; TRBD1 aligns across 10 bases. The J segment lost 1 base and the V segment lost 7 bases, leaving 4 bases of the junction unmatched. This CDR3 has 14 residues. CDR1 SNHLY and CDR2 FYNNEI come from the germline V gene. In nucleotides, the CDR3 is TGTGCCAGCAAACGGGACAGGGGATCCTACGAGCAGTACTTC. Its translation is CASKRDRGSYEQYF.

The CDR3 loop reads CASSVEPAGGPAKNIQYF. Here the CDR3 DNA reads TGTGCCAGCAGCGTCGAGCCGGCGGGGGGCCCCGCCAAAAACATTCAGTACTTC. The chain couples TRBV9 to TRBJ2-4; 8 bases match TRBD2. Germline CDR1 is SGDLS and CDR2 is YYNGEE. Germline trimming cut 2 bases from V and 1 base from J; bases unmatched to any gene: 11. The CDR3 totals 18 residues.

The chain combines TRBV28 with TRBJ2-2; 7 bases are a match to TRBD1. The V and J ends lost 4 bases and 4 bases, in that order; junction bases with no gene match: 9. The CDR3 length is 16 residues. Germline assignment: CDR1 MDHEN and CDR2 SYDVKM. The CDR3 sequence is CASSSLGQPGTGELFF. The CDR3 region has the DNA TGTGCCAGCAGTTCCTTGGGACAGCCTGGCACCGGGGAGCTGTTTTTT.

The J gene is TRBJ1-1, the V gene TRBV5-1, with D unresolved. Germline assignment: CDR1 SGHRS and CDR2 YFSETQ. The CDR3 has 14 residues. V gave up 4 bases and J gave up 8 bases, with 18 bases separating them. The CDR3 DNA reads TGCGCCAGCAGCATCTCTGCTCCCCTCGGGGAAGCTTTCTTT. Residues: CASSISAPLGEAFF.

The gene calls are TRBV11-3 and TRBJ2-3; 12 bases map to TRBD2. CDR3 size: 16 residues. With 5 bases clipped from V and 3 bases from J, the junction kept 6 bases outside the gene matches. Germline-derived CDR1 and CDR2 are SGHNT and YENEEA. The CDR3 nucleotides read TGTGCCAGCAGCCCGCAGGGGACTAGCGGGACAGATACGCAGTATTTT. Translating it yields CASSPQGTSGTDTQYF.

The DNA of the CDR3 is TGTGCCAGCAGGGACACAGGGGTTGCAGATACGCAGTATTTT. This translates into CASRDTGVADTQYF. This chain links TRBV6-6 with TRBJ2-3; 7 bases match TRBD1. CDR1 is MNHNY and CDR2 is SVGAGI in the germline V gene (reference sequence). The CDR3 has 14 residues. V gave up 6 bases and J gave up 4 bases; unmatched junction bases: 7.

The J gene is TRBJ2-5, the V gene TRBV18; D may be TRBD1 (6 bases). Germline V gene data show CDR1 as KGHSH and CDR2 as LQKENI. V was cut by 3 bases and J by 2 bases, with 13 bases left in between. The CDR3 is made up of 15 amino acids. This CDR3 reads CASSPLAGVQETQYF. The CDR3, as DNA: TGTGCCAGCTCACCGTTGGCAGGGGTACAAGAGACCCAGTACTTC.

V is TRBV15 and J is TRBJ1-3; a weak D match, TRBD1 (6 bases). Looked up from germline, CDR1 is LNHNV and CDR2 is YYDKDF (reference sequence). Trimming removed 4 bases from V and 1 base from J, with 8 bases in between. The CDR3 totals 14 residues. CDR3 DNA: TGTGCCACCAGCAACAGGGTTTCTGGAAACACCATATATTTT. This codes for CATSNRVSGNTIYF.

V usage is TRBV4-2 and J usage is TRBJ2-1, with 12 nucleotides matching TRBD2. CDR1 is LGHNA, CDR2 YNFKEQ, per germline. This CDR3 is built from 16 residues. V was pared by 1 base and J by 8 bases, with 6 bases of the junction left unmatched. The CDR3 spells CASSQVQLAGGHEQFF. Here the CDR3 DNA reads TGTGCCAGCAGCCAAGTGCAACTAGCGGGGGGACATGAGCAGTTCTTC.

This chain connects TRBV6-5 to TRBJ1-1; TRBD1 is a possible D gene (6 bases). The germline V gene has CDR1 MNHEY and CDR2 SVGAGI. Trimming pared 6 bases from V and 8 bases from J, leaving 22 bases between. The CDR3 has 15 residues. CDR3 nucleotide sequence: TGTGCCAGCAGGGCCTTGGGACAAGCGGCCGGAGAAGCTTTCTTT. Amino acid sequence: CASRALGQAAGEAFF.

The V and J genes are TRBV5-1 and TRBJ2-7; 7 bases fit TRBD1. V dropped 3 bases and J dropped 3; count of bases not matched to a gene: 3. Germline V gives CDR1 SGHRS, CDR2 YFSETQ. CDR3 size: 13 residues. The CDR3 spells CASSWDSNYEQYF. For the CDR3, the DNA is TGCGCCAGCAGCTGGGACAGCAACTACGAGCAGTACTTC.

V is TRBV4-1 and J is TRBJ2-3, with 10 bases aligning to TRBD2. Trimming at V came to 3 bases and at J to 3 bases, leaving 3 bases not matched to a gene. The CDR3 runs to 15 residues. CDR1 is MGHRA, CDR2 YSYEKL, per germline. CDR3 sequence (DNA): TGCGCCAGCAGCCAGCCGGGACTAGCGACAGATACGCAGTATTTT. It codes for CASSQPGLATDTQYF.

This chain joins TRBV20-1 and TRBJ1-1, with a possible D match to TRBD1 (6 bases). The CDR3 is 11 residues long. Per the germline V gene, CDR1 is DFQATT and CDR2 is SNEGSKA (reference sequence). V was pared by 6 bases and J by 11 bases, with 16 bases between. The CDR3 loop reads CSATDRFEAFF. The CDR3 bases are TGCAGTGCCACGGACAGATTCGAGGCTTTCTTT.

V gene TRBV7-8 combines with J gene TRBJ2-3, with a weak D call TRBD2 (6 bases). Germline values: CDR1 SGHVS, CDR2 FQNEAQ. V was shortened by 4 bases and J by 3 bases, with 26 bases between the two germline ends. This CDR3 has 19 residues. The CDR3 reads CASSSPRLKLPRGTDTQYF. The CDR3 bases are TGTGCCAGCAGCTCCCCCCGGTTAAAGCTACCTCGGGGGACAGATACGCAGTATTTT.